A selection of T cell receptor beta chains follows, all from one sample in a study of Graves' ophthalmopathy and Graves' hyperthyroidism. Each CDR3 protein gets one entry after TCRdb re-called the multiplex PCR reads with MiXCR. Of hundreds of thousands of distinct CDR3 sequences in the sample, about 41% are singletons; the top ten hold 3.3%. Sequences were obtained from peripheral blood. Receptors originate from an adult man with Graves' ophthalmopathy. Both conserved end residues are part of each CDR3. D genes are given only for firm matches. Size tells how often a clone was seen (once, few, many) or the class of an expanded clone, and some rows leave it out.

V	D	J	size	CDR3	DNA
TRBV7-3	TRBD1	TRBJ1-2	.	CASSQPTGGVYGYTF	TGCGCCAGCAGCCAACCGACAGGGGGTGTCTATGGCTACACCTTC
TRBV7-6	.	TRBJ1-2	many	CASSPSGGAAWGYTF	TGTGCCAGCAGCCCGAGTGGTGGGGCGGCCTGGGGCTACACCTTC
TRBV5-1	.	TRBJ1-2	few	CASSFDGANYGYTF	TGCGCCAGCAGCTTCGATGGGGCTAACTATGGCTACACCTTC
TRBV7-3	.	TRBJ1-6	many	CASSQSGGSNNSPLHF	TGTGCCAGCAGCCAGTCCGGGGGGAGTAATAATTCACCCCTCCACTTT
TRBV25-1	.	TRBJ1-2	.	CASQDQADPRGYTF	TGTGCCAGCCAAGATCAGGCGGACCCGCGGGGCTACACCTTC
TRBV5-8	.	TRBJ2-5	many	CASSLNTGEETQYF	TGTGCCAGCAGCTTGAATACGGGAGAAGAGACCCAGTACTTC
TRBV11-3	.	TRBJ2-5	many	CASSQAGSGETQYF	TGTGCCAGCAGCCAAGCCGGGTCTGGGGAGACCCAGTACTTC
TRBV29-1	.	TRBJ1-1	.	CSQVGRNTEAFF	TGCAGCCAAGTAGGGCGGAACACTGAAGCTTTCTTT
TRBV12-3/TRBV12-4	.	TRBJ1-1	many	CASSGRGIVAFF	TGTGCCAGCAGCGGGAGGGGGATCGTGGCTTTCTTT
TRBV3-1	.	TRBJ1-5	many	CASSHDPEGSQHF	TGTGCCAGCAGCCATGATCCGGAGGGCAGCCAGCATTTT
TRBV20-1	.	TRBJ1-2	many	CSARGGTRYGYTF	TGCAGTGCTAGAGGGGGCACAAGGTATGGCTACACCTTC
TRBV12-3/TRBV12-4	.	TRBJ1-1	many	CASSPEVGTTEAFF	TGTGCCAGCAGCCCTGAAGTCGGGACAACTGAAGCTTTCTTT
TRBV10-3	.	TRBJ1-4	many	CAISEMRRTNEKLFF	TGTGCCATCAGTGAAATGAGGAGAACTAATGAAAAACTGTTTTTT
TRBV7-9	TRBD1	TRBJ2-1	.	CASSPGTGDEQFF	TGTGCCAGCAGCCCCGGGACAGGGGATGAGCAGTTCTTC
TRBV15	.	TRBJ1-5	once	CATSTHPAGSNQPQHF	TGTGCCACCAGCACTCATCCCGCGGGGAGCAATCAGCCCCAGCATTTT
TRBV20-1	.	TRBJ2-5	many	CSAGTDRRETQYF	TGCAGTGCGGGGACTGACCGGCGGGAGACCCAGTACTTC
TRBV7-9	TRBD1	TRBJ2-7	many	CASSGQGAYEQYF	TGTGCCAGCAGCGGACAGGGGGCCTACGAGCAGTACTTC
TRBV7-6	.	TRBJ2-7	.	CARDGREQYF	TGTGCTAGAGATGGTCGCGAGCAGTACTTC
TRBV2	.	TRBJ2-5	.	CASSVQQQETQYF	TGTGCCAGCAGCGTCCAACAGCAGGAGACCCAGTACTTC
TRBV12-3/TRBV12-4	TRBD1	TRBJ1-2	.	CASSPRTGSGNTF	TGTGCCAGCAGTCCTAGGACAGGCTCTGGAAACACCTTC